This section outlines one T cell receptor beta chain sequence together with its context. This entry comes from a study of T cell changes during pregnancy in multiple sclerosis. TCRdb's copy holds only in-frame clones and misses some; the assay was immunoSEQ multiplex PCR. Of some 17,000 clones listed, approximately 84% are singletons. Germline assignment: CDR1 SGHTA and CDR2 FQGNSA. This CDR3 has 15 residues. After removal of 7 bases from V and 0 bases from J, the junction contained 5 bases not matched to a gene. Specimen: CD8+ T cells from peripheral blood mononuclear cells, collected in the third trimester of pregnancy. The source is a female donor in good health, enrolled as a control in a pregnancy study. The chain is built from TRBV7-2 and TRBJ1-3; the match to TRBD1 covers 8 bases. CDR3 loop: CASILRGPSGNTIYF. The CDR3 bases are TGTGCCAGCATTCTCAGGGGGCCCTCTGGAAACACCATATATTTT.